This T cell receptor (beta chain) is drawn from a study of blood T cell repertoires in COVID-19. Study-wide context: Both acute and convalescent COVID-19 samples were obtained from the United States, Italy and Spain.

The CDR3 spans 14 residues. Germline V lookup: CDR1 SQVTM, CDR2 ANQGSEA. V gave up 4 bases and J gave up 15 bases, with 22 bases separating them. Profiling relied on immunoSEQ multiplex PCR, and the TCRdb table lists in-frame clones only, not all of them. The table shows almost 95,000 clones, with around 67% occurring only once. This TCR was sampled from an older woman in a cohort sampled during active or convalescent COVID-19. The chain couples TRBV29-1 to TRBJ1-6; maybe TRBD1 (6 bases). The specimen was peripheral blood. CDR3 loop: CSVATQGTNSGLHF. For the CDR3, the DNA is TGCAGCGTTGCGACACAGGGAACTAATTCAGGCCTCCACTTT.